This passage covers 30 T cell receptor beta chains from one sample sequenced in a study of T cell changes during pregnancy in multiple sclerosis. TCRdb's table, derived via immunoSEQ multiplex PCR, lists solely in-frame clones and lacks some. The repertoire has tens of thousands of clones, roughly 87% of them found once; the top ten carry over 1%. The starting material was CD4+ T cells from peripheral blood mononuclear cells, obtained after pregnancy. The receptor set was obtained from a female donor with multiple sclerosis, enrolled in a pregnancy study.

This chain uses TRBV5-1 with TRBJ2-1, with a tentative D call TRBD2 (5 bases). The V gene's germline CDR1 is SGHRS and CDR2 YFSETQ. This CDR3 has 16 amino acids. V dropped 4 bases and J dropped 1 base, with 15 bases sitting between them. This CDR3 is CASSPGASRSYNEQFF. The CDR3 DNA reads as TGCGCCAGCAGCCCCGGTGCTAGCCGGTCCTACAATGAGCAGTTCTTC.

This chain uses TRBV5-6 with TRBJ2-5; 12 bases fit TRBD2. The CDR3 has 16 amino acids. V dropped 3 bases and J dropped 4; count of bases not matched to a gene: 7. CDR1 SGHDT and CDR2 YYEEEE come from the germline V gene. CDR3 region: CASSSATSGRTETQYF. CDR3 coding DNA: TGTGCCAGCAGCTCTGCGACTAGCGGGAGAACAGAGACCCAGTACTTC. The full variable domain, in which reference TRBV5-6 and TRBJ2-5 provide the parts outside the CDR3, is DAGVTQSPTHLIKTRGQQVTLRCSPKSGHDTVSWYQQALGQGPQFIFQYYEEEERQRGNFPDRFSGHQFPNYSSELNVNALLLGDSALYLCASSSATSGRTETQYFGPGTRLLVL.

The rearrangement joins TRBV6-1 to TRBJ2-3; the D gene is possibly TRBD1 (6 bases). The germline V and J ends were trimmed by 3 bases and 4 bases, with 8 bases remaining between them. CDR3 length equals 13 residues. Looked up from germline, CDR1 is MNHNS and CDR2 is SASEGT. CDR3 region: CASSDAGADTQYF. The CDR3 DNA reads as TGTGCCAGCAGTGACGCAGGGGCAGATACGCAGTATTTT.

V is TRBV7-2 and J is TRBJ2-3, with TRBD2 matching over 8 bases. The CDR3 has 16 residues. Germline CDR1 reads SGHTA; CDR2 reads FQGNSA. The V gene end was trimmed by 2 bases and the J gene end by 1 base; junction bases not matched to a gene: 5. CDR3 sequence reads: CASSLSPGGGTDTQYF. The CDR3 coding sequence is TGTGCCAGCAGCTTAAGCCCGGGAGGGGGCACAGATACGCAGTATTTT.

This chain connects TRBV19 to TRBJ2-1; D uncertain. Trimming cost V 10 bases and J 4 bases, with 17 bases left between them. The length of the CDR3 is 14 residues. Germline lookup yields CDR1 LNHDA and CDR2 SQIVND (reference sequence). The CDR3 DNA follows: TGTGCCAATCCGCCGGCCGGAGATTACAATGAGCAGTTCTTC. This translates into CANPPAGDYNEQFF.

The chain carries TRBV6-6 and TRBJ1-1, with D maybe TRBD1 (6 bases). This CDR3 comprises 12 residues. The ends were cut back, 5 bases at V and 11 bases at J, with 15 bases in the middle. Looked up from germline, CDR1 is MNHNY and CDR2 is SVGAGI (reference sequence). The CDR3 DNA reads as TGTGCCAGCAGTGGGTCACAGGGAGGGGCTTTCTTT. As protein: CASSGSQGGAFF.

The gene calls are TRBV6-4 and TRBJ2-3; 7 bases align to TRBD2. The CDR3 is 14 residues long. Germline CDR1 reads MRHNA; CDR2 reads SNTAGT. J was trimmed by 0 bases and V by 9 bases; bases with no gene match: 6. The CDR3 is CASKPGLSTDTQYF. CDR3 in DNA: TGTGCCAGTAAGCCGGGACTAAGCACAGATACGCAGTATTTT.

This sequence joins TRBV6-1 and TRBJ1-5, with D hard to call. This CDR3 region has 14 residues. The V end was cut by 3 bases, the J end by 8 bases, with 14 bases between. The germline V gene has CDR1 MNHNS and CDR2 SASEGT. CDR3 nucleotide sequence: TGTGCCAGCAGTGACTACATATCCGGGGAGCCCCAGCATTTT. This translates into CASSDYISGEPQHF.

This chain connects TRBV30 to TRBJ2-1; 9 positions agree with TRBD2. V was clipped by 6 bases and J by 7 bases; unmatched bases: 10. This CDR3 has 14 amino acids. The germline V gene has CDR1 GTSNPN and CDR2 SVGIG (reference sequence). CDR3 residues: CACNLAGRSNEQFF. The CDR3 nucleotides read TGTGCCTGCAATCTAGCGGGACGTTCAAATGAGCAGTTCTTC.

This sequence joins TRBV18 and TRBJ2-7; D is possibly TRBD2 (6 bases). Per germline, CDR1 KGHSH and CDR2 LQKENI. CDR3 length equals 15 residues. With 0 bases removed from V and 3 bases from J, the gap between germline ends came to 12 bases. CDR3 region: CASSPPRGVYYEQYF. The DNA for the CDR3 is TGTGCCAGCTCACCACCCCGCGGGGTATACTACGAGCAGTACTTC.

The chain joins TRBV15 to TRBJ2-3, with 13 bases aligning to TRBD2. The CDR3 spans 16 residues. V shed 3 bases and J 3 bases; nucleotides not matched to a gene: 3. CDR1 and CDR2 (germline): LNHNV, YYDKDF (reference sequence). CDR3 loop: CATSRGTSGITDTQYF. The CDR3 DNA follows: TGTGCCACCAGCAGGGGGACTAGCGGGATAACAGATACGCAGTATTTT.

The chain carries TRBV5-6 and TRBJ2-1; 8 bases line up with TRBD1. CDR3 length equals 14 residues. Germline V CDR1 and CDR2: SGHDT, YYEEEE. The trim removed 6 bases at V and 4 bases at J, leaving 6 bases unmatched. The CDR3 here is CASTADRAYNEQFF. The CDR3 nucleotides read TGTGCCAGCACCGCGGACAGGGCTTACAATGAGCAGTTCTTC.

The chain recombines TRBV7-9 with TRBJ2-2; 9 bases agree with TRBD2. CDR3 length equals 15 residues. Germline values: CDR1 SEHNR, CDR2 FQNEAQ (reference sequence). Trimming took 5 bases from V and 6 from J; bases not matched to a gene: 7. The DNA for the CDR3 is TGTGCCAGCAGCCCAGAAGGCGGGAGGGCCGGGGAGCTGTTTTTT. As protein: CASSPEGGRAGELFF.

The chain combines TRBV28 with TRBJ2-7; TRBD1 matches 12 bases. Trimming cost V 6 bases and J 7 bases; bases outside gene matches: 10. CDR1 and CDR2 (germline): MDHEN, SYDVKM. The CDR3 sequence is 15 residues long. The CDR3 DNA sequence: TGTGCCAGCAGCAAACCGGGACAGGGGGCAGAGGAGCAGTACTTC. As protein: CASSKPGQGAEEQYF. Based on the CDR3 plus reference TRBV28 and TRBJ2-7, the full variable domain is DVKVTQSSRYLVKRTGEKVFLECVQDMDHENMFWYRQDPGLGLRLIYFSYDVKMKEKGDIPEGYSVSREKKERFSLILESASTNQTSMYLCASSKPGQGAEEQYFGPGTRLTVT.

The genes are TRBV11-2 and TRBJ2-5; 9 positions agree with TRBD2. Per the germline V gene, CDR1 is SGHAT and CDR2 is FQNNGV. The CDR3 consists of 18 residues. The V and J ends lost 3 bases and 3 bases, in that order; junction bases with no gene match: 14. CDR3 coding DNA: TGTGCCAGCAGCTTTCAGCGGGAGGCGGGGTGGATTAAAGAGACCCAGTACTTC. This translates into CASSFQREAGWIKETQYF.

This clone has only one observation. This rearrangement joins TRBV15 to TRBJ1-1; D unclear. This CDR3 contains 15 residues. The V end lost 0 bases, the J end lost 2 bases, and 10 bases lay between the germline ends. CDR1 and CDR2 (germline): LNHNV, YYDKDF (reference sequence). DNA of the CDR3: TGTGCCACCAGCAGAGATCTGTACAGCAACACTGAAGCTTTCTTT. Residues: CATSRDLYSNTEAFF.

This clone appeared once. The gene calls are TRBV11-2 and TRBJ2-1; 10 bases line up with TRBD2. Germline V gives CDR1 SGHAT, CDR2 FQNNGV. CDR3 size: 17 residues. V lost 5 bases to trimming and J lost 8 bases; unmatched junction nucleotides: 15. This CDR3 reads CASSPGMLAGVVDEQFF. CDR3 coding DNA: TGTGCCAGCAGCCCAGGGATGCTAGCGGGAGTAGTCGATGAGCAGTTCTTC. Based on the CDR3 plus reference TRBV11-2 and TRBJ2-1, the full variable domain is EAGVAQSPRYKIIEKRQSVAFWCNPISGHATLYWYQQILGQGPKLLIQFQNNGVVDDSQLPKDRFSAERLKGVDSTLKIQPAKLEDSAVYLCASSPGMLAGVVDEQFFGPGTRLTVL.

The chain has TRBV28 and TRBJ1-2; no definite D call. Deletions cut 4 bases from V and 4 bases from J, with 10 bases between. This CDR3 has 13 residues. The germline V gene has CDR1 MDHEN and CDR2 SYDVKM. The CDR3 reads CASSSLRPYGYTF. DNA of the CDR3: TGTGCCAGCAGTTCCCTGAGGCCCTATGGCTACACCTTC.

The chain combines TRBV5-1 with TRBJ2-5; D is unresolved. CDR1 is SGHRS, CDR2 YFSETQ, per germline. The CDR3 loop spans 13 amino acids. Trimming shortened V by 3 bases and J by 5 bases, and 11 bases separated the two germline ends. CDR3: CASSSGPRETQYF. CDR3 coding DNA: TGCGCCAGCAGCTCAGGTCCCCGGGAGACCCAGTACTTC.

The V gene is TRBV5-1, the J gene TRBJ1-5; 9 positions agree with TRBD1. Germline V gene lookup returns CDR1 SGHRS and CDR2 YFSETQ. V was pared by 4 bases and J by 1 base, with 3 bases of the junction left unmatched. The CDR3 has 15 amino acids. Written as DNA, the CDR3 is TGCGCCAGCAGCCGGGGGACAGGGAGCAATCAGCCCCAGCATTTT. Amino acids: CASSRGTGSNQPQHF.

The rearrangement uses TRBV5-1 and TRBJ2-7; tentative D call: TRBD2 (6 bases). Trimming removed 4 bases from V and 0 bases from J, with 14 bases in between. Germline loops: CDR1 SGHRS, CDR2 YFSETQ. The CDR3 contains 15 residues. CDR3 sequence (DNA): TGCGCCAGCAGCCTCGGGACTGCCGACTCCTACGAGCAGTACTTC. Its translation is CASSLGTADSYEQYF.

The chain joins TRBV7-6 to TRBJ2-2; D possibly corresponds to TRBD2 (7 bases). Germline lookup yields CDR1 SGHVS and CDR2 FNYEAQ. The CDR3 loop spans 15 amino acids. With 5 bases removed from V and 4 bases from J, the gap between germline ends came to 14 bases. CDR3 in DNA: TGTGCCAGCAGCGCCAGAGGGGGGGCCACCGGGGAGCTGTTTTTT. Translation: CASSARGGATGELFF.

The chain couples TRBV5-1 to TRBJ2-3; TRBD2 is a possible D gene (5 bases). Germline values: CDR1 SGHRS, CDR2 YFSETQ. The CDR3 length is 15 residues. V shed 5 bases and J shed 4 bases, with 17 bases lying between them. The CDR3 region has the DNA TGCGCCAGCAGAGGAGGCACCCCAGTCCCAGATACGCAGTATTTT. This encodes CASRGGTPVPDTQYF.

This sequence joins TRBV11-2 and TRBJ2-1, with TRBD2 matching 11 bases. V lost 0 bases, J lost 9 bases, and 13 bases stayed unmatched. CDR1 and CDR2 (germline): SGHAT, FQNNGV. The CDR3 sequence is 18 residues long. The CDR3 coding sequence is TGTGCCAGCAGCTTAGAGAGGTTGGTTAGCGGGAGGGCCAGTGAGCAGTTCTTC. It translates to CASSLERLVSGRASEQFF. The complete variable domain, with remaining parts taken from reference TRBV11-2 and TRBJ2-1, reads EAGVAQSPRYKIIEKRQSVAFWCNPISGHATLYWYQQILGQGPKLLIQFQNNGVVDDSQLPKDRFSAERLKGVDSTLKIQPAKLEDSAVYLCASSLERLVSGRASEQFFGPGTRLTVL.

CDR3 residues: CAWTRGRAKAGANVLTF. CDR3 nucleotide sequence: TGTGCCTGGACGCGGGGCAGGGCAAAGGCTGGGGCCAACGTCCTGACTTTC. The chain couples TRBV30 to TRBJ2-6; TRBD2 might be the D (6 bases). The CDR3 spans 17 residues. Germline CDR1 and CDR2: GTSNPN and SVGIG (reference sequence). Trimming took off 4 bases at V and 2 bases at J, with 18 bases between the two ends. Combining the CDR3 with reference TRBV30 and TRBJ2-6 gives the whole variable domain SQTIHQWPATLVQPVGSPLSLECTVEGTSNPNLYWYRQAAGRGLQLLFYSVGIGQISSEVPQNLSASRPQDRQFILSSKKLLLSDSGFYLCAWTRGRAKAGANVLTFGAGSRLTVL.

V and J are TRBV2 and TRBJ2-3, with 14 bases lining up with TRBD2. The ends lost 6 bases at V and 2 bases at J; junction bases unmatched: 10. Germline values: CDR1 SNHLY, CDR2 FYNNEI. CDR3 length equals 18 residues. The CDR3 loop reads CASRAGLAGGGPTDTQYF. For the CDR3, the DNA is TGTGCCAGCAGGGCAGGACTAGCGGGAGGAGGCCCCACAGATACGCAGTATTTT.

The CDR3 sequence: CASRTSATDTQYF. The CDR3 region has the DNA TGTGCCAGTAGGACTAGCGCCACAGATACGCAGTATTTT. The genes are TRBV19 and TRBJ2-3; 8 bases fit TRBD2. The germline CDR1 and CDR2 sequences are LNHDA and SQIVND (reference sequence). The CDR3 spans 13 residues. Trimming cost V 6 bases and J 2 bases; bases outside gene matches: 1.

The CDR3 region has the DNA TGTGCCATCAGTGAGCGGGAAGGTAATGAAAAACTGTTTTTT. This translates into CAISEREGNEKLFF. V usage is TRBV10-3 and J usage is TRBJ1-4; no reliable D call. The CDR3 has 14 amino acids. V dropped 2 bases and J dropped 4 bases, with 8 bases sitting between them. Looked up from germline, CDR1 is ENHRY and CDR2 is SYGVKD.

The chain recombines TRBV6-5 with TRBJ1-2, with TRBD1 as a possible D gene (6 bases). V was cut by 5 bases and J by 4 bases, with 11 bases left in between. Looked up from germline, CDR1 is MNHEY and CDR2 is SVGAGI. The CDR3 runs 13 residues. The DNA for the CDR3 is TGTGCCAGCAGTGTGTCAGGGGCCTATGGCTACACCTTC. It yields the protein CASSVSGAYGYTF.

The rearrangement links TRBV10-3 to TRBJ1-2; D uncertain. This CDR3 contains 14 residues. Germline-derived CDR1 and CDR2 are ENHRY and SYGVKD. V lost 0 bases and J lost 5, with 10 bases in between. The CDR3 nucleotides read TGTGCCATCAGTGAGTCTGAGGGTTATTATGGCTACACCTTC. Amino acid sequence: CAISESEGYYGYTF.